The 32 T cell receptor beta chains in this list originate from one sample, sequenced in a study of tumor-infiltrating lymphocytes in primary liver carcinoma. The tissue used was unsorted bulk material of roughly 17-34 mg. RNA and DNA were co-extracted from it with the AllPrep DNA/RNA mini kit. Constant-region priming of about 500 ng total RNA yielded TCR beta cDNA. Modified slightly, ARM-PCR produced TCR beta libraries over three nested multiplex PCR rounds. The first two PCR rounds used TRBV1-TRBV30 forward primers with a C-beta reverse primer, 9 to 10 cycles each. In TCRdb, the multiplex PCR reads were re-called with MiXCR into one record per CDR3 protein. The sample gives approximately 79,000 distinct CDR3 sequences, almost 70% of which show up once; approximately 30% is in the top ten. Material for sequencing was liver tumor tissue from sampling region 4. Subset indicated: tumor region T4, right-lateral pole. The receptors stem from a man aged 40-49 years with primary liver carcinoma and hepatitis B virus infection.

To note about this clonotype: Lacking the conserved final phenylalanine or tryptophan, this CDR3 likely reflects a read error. CDR3 amino acids: CSAEGQGETQYI. The CDR3 nucleotides read TGCAGCGCTGAAGGGCAGGGTGAGACCCAGTACATC. The chain combines TRBV29-1 with TRBJ2-5, with TRBD1 as a possible D gene (5 bases). The CDR3 sequence is 12 residues long. Germline CDR1 SQVTM, CDR2 ANQGSEA.

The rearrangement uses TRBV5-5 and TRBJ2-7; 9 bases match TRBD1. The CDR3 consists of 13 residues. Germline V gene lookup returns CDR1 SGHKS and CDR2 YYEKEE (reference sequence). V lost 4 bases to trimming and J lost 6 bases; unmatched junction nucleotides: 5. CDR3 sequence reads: CASSAGQGSEQYF. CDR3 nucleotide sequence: TGTGCCAGCAGCGCCGGACAGGGGAGCGAGCAGTACTTC.

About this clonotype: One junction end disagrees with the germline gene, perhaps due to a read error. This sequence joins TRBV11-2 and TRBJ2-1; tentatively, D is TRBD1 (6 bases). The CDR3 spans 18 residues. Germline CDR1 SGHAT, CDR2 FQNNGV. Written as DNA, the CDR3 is TGTGCCATCAGCCGTACAGAAGGGGGATTAGCGAGGCCCAATAAGCAGTTCTTC. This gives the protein CAISRTEGGLARPNKQFF. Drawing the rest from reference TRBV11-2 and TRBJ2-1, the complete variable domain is EAGVAQSPRYKIIEKRQSVAFWCNPISGHATLYWYQQILGQGPKLLIQFQNNGVVDDSQLPKDRFSAERLKGVDSTLKIQPAKLEDSAVYLCAISRTEGGLARPNKQFFGPGTRLTVL.

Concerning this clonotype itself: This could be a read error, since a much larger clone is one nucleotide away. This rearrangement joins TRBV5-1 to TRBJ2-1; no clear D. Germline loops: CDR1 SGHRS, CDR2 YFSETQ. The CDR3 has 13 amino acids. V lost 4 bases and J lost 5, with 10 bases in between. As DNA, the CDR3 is TGCGCCAGCAGCCCCCGCATTGACAATGAGCAGTTCTTC. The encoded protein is CASSPRIDNEQFF.

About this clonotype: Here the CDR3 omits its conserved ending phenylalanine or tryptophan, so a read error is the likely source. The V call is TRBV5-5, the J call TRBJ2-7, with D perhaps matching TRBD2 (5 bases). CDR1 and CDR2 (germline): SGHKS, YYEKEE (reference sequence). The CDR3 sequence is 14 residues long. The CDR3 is CASSLDGGRDEQYL. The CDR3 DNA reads TGTGCCAGCAGTTTGGATGGAGGTAGGGACGAGCAGTACTTA.

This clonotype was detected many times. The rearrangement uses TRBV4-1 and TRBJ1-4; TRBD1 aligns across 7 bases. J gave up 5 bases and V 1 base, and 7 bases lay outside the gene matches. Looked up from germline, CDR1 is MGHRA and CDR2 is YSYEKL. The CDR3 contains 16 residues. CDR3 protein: CASSQAWDSFNEKLFF. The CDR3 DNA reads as TGCGCCAGCAGCCAAGCCTGGGACAGTTTCAATGAAAAACTGTTTTTT.

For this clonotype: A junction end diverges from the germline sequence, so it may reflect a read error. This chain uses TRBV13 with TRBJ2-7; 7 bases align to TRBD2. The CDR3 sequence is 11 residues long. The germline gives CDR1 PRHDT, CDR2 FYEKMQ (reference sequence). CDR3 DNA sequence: TGTACCAGCAGCCTCCGGGGGGAGCAGTACTTT. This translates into CTSSLRGEQYF.

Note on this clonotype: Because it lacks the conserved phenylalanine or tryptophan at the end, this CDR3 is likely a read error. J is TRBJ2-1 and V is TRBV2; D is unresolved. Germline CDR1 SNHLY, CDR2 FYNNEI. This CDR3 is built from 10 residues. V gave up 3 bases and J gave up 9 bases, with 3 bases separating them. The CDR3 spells CASSDGEQFC. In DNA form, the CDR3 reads TGTGCCAGCAGTGACGGTGAGCAGTTCTGC.

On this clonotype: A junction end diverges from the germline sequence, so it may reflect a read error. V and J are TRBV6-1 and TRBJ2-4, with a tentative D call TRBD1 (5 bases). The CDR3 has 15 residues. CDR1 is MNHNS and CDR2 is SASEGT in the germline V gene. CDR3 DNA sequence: TGTGCCAGGGAGTCAGGGTCGGGTGCCAAAAACATTCAGTATTTC. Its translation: CARESGSGAKNIQYF.

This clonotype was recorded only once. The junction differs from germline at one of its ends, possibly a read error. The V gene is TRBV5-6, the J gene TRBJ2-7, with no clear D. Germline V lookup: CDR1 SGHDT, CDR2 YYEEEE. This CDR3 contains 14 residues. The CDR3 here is CASSPLHLSYEQYF. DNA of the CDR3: TGTGCCAGCAGCCCCCTCCACTTATCCTACGAGCAGTACTTT.

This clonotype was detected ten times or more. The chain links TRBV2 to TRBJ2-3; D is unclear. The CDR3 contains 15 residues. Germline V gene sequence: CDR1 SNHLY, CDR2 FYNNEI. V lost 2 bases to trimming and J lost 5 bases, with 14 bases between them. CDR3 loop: CASSELPSLGDTQYF. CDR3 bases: TGTGCCAGCAGTGAACTCCCGTCGTTGGGAGATACGCAGTATTTT. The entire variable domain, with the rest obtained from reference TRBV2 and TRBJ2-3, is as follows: EPEVTQTPSHQVTQMGQEVILRCVPISNHLYFYWYRQILGQKVEFLVSFYNNEISEKSEIFDDQFSVERPDGSNFTLKIRSTKLEDSAMYFCASSELPSLGDTQYFGPGTRLTVL.

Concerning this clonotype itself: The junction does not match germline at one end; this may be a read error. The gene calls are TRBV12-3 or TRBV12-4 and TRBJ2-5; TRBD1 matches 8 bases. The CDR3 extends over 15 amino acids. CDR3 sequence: CTSSDYRGVGETQYF. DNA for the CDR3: TGTACCAGCAGTGATTACAGGGGGGTCGGAGAGACCCAATACTTC.

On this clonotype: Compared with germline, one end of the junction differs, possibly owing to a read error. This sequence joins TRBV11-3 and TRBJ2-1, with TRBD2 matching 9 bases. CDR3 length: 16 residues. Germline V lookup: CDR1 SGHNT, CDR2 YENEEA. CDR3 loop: CTSSLSGTSWRGEQFF. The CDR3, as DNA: TGTACCAGCAGCTTATCGGGGACTAGCTGGAGAGGTGAGCAGTTCTTC. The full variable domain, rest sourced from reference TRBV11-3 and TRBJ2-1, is EAGVVQSPRYKIIEKKQPVAFWCNPISGHNTLYWYLQNLGQGPELLIRYENEEAVDDSQLPKDRFSAERLKGVDSTLKIQPAELGDSAVYLCTSSLSGTSWRGEQFFGPGTRLTVL.

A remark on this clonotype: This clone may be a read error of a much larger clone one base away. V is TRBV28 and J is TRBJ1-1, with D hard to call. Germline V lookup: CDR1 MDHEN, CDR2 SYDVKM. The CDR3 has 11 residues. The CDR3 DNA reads TGTGCCAGCACTTTAGAAACTGAAGCTTTCTTT. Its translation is CASTLETEAFF.

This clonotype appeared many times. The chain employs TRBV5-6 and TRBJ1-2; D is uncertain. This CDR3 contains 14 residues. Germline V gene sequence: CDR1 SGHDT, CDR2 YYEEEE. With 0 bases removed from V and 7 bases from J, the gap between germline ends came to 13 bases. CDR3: CASSLARIALGYTF. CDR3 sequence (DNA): TGTGCCAGCAGCTTGGCGCGGATTGCCCTTGGCTACACCTTC.

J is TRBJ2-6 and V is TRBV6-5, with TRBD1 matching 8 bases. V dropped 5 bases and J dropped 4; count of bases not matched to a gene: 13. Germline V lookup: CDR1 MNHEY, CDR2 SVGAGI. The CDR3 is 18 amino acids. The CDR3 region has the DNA TGTGCCAGCAGTCTTCGGACAGGGATAAAAGCGGGGGCCAACGTCCTGACTTTC. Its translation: CASSLRTGIKAGANVLTF.

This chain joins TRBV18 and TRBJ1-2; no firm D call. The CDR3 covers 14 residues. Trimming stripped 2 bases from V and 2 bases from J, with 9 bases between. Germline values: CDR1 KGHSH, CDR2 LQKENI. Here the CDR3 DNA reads TGTGCCAGCTCACCATTTACAAGGAACTATGGCTACACCTTC. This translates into CASSPFTRNYGYTF.

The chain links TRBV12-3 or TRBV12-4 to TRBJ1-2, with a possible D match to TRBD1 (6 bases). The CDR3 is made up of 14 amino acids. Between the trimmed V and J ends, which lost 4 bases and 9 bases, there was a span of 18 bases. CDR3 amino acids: CASSSTGYGGCYTF. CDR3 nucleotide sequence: TGTGCCAGCAGTTCCACAGGGTACGGGGGGTGCTACACCTTC.

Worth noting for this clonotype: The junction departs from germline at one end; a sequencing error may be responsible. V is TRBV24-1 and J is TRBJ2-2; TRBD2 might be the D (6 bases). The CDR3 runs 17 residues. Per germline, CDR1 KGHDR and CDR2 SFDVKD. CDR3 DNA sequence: TGTGTCACCAGTGACCGAACTAGCAGGAGTTCGAGCGGGGAGCTGTTTTTT. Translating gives CVTSDRTSRSSSGELFF.

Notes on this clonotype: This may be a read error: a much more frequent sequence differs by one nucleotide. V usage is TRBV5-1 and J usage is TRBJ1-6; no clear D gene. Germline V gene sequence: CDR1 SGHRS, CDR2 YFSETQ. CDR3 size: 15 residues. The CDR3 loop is CAGSLAGSYNSPLHF. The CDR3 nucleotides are TGCGCCGGCAGCTTGGCGGGCTCCTATAATTCACCCCTCCACTTT.

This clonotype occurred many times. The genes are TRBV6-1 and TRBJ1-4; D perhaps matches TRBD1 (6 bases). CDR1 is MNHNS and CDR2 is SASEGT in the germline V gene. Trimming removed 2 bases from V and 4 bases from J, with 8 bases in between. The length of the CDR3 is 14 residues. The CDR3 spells CASSELQGNEKLFF. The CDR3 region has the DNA TGTGCCAGCAGTGAACTACAGGGTAATGAAAAACTGTTTTTT.

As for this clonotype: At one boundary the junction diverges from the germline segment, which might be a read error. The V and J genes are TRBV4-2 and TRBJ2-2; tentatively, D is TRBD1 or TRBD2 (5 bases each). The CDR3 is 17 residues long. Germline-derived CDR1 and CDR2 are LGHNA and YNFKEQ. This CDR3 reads CTSSQGAPPSLTGEPFF. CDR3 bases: TGTACCAGCAGCCAAGGGGCCCCGCCGTCGCTCACCGGGGAGCCGTTTTTT.

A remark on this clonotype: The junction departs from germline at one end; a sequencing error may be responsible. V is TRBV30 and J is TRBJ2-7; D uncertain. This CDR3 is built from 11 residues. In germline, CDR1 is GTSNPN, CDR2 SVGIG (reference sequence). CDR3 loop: CAWRSACEQYF. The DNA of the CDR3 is TGTGCATGGCGATCCGCCTGCGAGCAATACTTC.

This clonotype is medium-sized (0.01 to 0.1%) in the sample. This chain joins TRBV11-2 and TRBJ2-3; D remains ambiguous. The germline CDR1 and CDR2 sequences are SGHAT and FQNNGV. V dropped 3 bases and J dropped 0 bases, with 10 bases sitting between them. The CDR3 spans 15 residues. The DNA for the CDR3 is TGTGCCAGCAGCTTTCAGGCTTCTAGCACAGATACGCAGTATTTT. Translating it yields CASSFQASSTDTQYF.

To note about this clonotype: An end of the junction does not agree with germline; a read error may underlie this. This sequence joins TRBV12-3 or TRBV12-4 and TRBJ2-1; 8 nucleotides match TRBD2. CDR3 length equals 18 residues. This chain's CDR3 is CISSPRGAGEGSYSEQFF. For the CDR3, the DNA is TGTATCAGCAGTCCTAGGGGAGCGGGAGAAGGCTCCTACAGTGAGCAGTTCTTC.

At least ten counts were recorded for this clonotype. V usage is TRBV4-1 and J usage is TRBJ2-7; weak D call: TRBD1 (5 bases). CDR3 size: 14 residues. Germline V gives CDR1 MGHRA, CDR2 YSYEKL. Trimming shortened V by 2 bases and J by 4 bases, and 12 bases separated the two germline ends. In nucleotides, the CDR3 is TGCGCCAGCAGCCAATCTTCTAGGGGATACGAGCAGTACTTC. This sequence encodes CASSQSSRGYEQYF.

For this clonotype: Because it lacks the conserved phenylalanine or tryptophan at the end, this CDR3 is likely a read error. The chain's CDR3 is CTSSYSGRDYEQYL. CDR3 nucleotide sequence: TGTACCAGCAGTTATTCGGGGCGGGACTACGAGCAGTACCTC. The rearrangement uses TRBV6-9 and TRBJ2-7; perhaps TRBD2 as D (6 bases). This CDR3 has 14 amino acids. Germline V lookup: CDR1 MNHGY, CDR2 SVAAGI.

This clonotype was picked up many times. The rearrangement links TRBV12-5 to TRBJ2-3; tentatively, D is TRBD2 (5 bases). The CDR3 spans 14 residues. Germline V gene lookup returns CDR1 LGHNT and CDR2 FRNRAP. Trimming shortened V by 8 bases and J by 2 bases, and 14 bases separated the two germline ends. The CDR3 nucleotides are TGTGCTAGTAGAAAAGGGAGAAACACAGATACGCAGTATTTT. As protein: CASRKGRNTDTQYF. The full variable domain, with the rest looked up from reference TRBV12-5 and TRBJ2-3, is DARVTQTPRHKVTEMGQEVTMRCQPILGHNTVFWYRQTMMQGLELLAYFRNRAPLDDSGMPKDRFSAEMPDATLATLKIQPSEPRDSAVYFCASRKGRNTDTQYFGPGTRLTVL.

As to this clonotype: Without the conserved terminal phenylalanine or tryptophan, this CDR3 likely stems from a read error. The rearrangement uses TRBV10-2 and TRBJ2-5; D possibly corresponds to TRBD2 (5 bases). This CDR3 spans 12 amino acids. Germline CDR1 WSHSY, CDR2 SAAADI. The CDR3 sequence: CVVGNQSGTQYL. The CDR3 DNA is TGCGTCGTCGGGAATCAGAGCGGGACCCAGTACTTA.

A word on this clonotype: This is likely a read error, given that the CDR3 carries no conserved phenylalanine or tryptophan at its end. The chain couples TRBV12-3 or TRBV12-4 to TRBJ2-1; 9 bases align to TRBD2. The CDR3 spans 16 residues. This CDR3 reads CTSRPYPGLADNEQFS. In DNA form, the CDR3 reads TGTACCAGCAGGCCTTACCCGGGACTAGCCGATAATGAGCAGTTCTCC.

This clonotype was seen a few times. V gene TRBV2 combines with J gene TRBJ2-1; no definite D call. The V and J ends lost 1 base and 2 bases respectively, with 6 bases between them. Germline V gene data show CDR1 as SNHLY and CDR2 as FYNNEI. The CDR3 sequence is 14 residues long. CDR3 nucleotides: TGTGCCAGCAGTGAAGGGGAAACCTACAATGAGCAGTTCTTC. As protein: CASSEGETYNEQFF.

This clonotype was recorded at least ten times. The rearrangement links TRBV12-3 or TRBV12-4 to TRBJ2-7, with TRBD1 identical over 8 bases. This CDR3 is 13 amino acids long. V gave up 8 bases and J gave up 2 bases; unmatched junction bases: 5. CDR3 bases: TGTGCCAGCGGGTCGACAGGGGCCTACGAGCAGTACTTC. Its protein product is CASGSTGAYEQYF.